This T cell receptor beta chain was obtained from a study of siplizumab effects on memory and regulatory T cells (dated by TCRdb to about 2019). Regarding the complete study: The study examined how the anti-CD2 antibody siplizumab affects alloreactive T-cell subsets in allogeneic mixed lymphocyte reactions built from human PBMCs.

In three donor pairs, further sequencing was done on unstimulated CD8+ naive, CD4+ memory, CD8+ TEMRA, CD4+ naive and CD8+ effector memory subsets. Sorted unstimulated T cells and proliferating T cells recovered from mixed lymphocyte reactions underwent TCRbeta CDR3 sequencing. Fresh whole blood from around 10 HLA-typed healthy donors was used as the source from which PBMCs were isolated. To prepare the library, the immunoSEQ multiplex PCR assay was applied. Some 100,000 TCR templates per sample were assayed by the deep sequencing platform. Genomic DNA extracted from sorted T cells was used for TCRbeta CDR3 sequencing. As for how the authors treated the data: Clonal analysis of TCRbeta CDR3 data was done in the R programming language. Comparing unstimulated samples against CFSE-low samples taken after the reaction was how alloreactive CD4+ and CD8+ clones were defined. By matching sequences to the repertoires of sorted unstimulated Treg and non-Treg cells, each alloreactive CD4+ clone was assigned a regulatory or non-regulatory origin. As stored in TCRdb, this immuneACCESS dataset retains in-frame rearrangements with V and J assigned. A fraction of the clones does not appear; measured against another copy, unresolved V genes explain less than half of the discrepancy, and the remainder lacks a known reason. V and J calls and clone size are as listed in that table; D and trimming were resolved from the DNA. The sample includes approximately 40,000 clones, with 80% to 90% observed a single time. The ten largest clonotypes hold 0.25% of the sample.

The research as a whole found: Unstimulated naive T cells appeared to be more diverse than memory T cells, and naive cells seemed to make a substantial contribution to the alloresponse. In reactions with siplizumab, an average of 68.8% of mappable alloreactive CD4+ clones were Treg-derived, compared with 25% to 30% in control reactions. Roughly 75-97% of proliferating CD4+ or CD8+ clones could not be assigned a naive or memory phenotype. Siplizumab significantly lowered the cumulative frequency of alloreactive sequences that could be traced to unstimulated CD4+ memory T cells. Because sequences at frequencies below about 10^-5 were poorly captured, only a minor fraction of alloreactive clones could be mapped back to unstimulated subsets. Whether proliferating Tregs from siplizumab cultures were suppressive was not functionally confirmed.

From the germline V gene, CDR1 is KGHSH and CDR2 is LQKENI. The germline V end is reduced by 2 bases and the J end by 2 bases; junction bases left unmatched: 0. The CDR3 runs 13 residues from the cysteine to the phenylalanine. Here the CDR3 DNA is all that survives: 39 bases in frame from base 1. To note about this clone: Its target antigen remains unknown. Within one base of it there is no much larger clone, and no base qualities were kept.

The receptor was isolated from a human donor in good health. The V and J segments used are TRBV18 and TRBJ2-7; the junction holds 7 bases that match TRBD1. Sequenced material: naive CD4+ T cells sorted from blood. The sample's cell subset or site, from its label and the paper: unstimulated naive T cells. The CDR3 region has the sequence CASSPGTAYEQYF. The sequenced DNA: TGTGCCAGCTCACCAGGGACAGCCTACGAGCAGTACTTC.